The T cell receptor (beta chain) under discussion was sequenced for a study of graft-versus-host responses after intestinal transplantation. Germline-derived CDR1 and CDR2 are SNHLY and FYNNEI. This CDR3 spans 14 amino acids. Trimming shortened V by 1 base and J by 6 bases, and 10 bases separated the two germline ends. This clone has just a few counts. Its antigen is as yet unknown. Assay: immunoSEQ multiplex PCR; the TCRdb copy retains only in-frame clones and omits some. The data hold 75,000 to 100,000 clones, with 80% to 85% observed a single time. Sample: unstimulated CD8+ T cells sorted from spleen or lymph node cells, taken before intestinal transplant. The source is a human donor who received an intestinal transplant. The genes are TRBV2 and TRBJ2-1, with D unresolved. In DNA, the CDR3 is TGTGCCAGCAGTGAAGGGGTTTCCCTCAATGAGCAGTTCTTC. It codes for CASSEGVSLNEQFF.